The 17 T cell receptor beta chains in this list originate from one sample, sequenced in a study of identical twins. TCRdb reprocessed the 5' RACE reads via MiXCR and lists one record per CDR3 protein. The table lists hundreds of thousands of distinct CDR3 sequences, around 12% of them singletons. The same sample was also studied in work on yellow fever vaccine responses in identical twins.

The sequencing sample was made of PBMCs. These receptors were obtained from a woman under 30 in good health.

This clonotype was counted a few times. This sequence joins TRBV6-1 and TRBJ2-7; TRBD1 aligns across 7 bases. V was clipped by 7 bases and J by 2 bases; unmatched bases: 17. In germline, CDR1 is MNHNS, CDR2 SASEGT. The CDR3 loop spans 17 amino acids. The CDR3 DNA follows: TGTGCCAGCAACCCGACAATAACAGGGGCCGGTCCCTACGAGCAGTACTTC. This sequence encodes CASNPTITGAGPYEQYF.

The gene calls are TRBV5-1 and TRBJ2-1, with 15 bases aligning to TRBD2. The CDR3 is 14 residues long. The V gene's germline CDR1 is SGHRS and CDR2 YFSETQ. V lost 5 bases and J lost 9; bases outside the gene matches: 3. This CDR3 reads CASRQGLAGGEQFF. The DNA for the CDR3 is TGCGCCAGCAGGCAGGGACTAGCGGGAGGTGAGCAGTTCTTC. Drawing the rest from reference TRBV5-1 and TRBJ2-1, the complete variable domain is KAGVTQTPRYLIKTRGQQVTLSCSPISGHRSVSWYQQTPGQGLQFLFEYFSETQRNKGNFPGRFSGRQFSNSRSEMNVSTLELGDSALYLCASRQGLAGGEQFFGPGTRLTVL.

The rearrangement uses TRBV2 and TRBJ2-3; the D gene is possibly TRBD1 (6 bases). The CDR3 covers 13 residues. Germline V lookup: CDR1 SNHLY, CDR2 FYNNEI. V was cut by 11 bases and J by 0 bases, with 12 bases left in between. The CDR3 sequence is CAVRTASTDTQYF. In DNA form, the CDR3 reads TGTGCCGTTCGGACAGCTAGCACAGATACGCAGTATTTT.

V and J are TRBV12-3 or TRBV12-4 and TRBJ2-7; either TRBD1 or TRBD2 may fit D (6 bases each). V dropped 2 bases and J dropped 1 base, with 9 bases sitting between them. The CDR3 consists of 14 residues. CDR3 DNA: TGTGCCAGCAGTTTACAGGGGAGGTCCTACGAGCAGTACGTC. Protein: CASSLQGRSYEQYV.

The chain has TRBV10-3 and TRBJ2-2; the D gene is possibly TRBD2 (5 bases). Trimming removed 2 bases from V and 2 bases from J, with 9 bases in between. Per the germline V gene, CDR1 is ENHRY and CDR2 is SYGVKD. The CDR3 loop spans 15 amino acids. For the CDR3, the DNA is TGTGCCATCAGTGAGCTACGGGAAAACACCGGGGAGCTGTTTTTT. Protein: CAISELRENTGELFF.

CDR3 DNA: TGTGCCAGCAGCCAATCGCCTCTATTTGGGGACGAGCAGTACTTC. Residues: CASSQSPLFGDEQYF. The chain links TRBV16 to TRBJ2-7; D remains ambiguous. The CDR3 is 15 residues long. The V and J ends lost 0 bases and 5 bases respectively, with 14 bases between them. The germline V gene has CDR1 KGHSY and CDR2 FQNENV.

This clonotype has just a few counts. This chain connects TRBV10-3 to TRBJ2-6; 8 bases fit TRBD1. J gave up 0 bases and V 6 bases, and 10 bases lay outside the gene matches. The CDR3 runs 18 residues. The germline CDR1 and CDR2 sequences are ENHRY and SYGVKD. The CDR3 sequence is CAIRTSGTGSSGANVLTF. CDR3 sequence (DNA): TGTGCCATCAGAACTTCCGGGACAGGTAGCTCTGGGGCCAACGTCCTGACTTTC.

In its sample, this clonotype was seen many times. J is TRBJ2-7 and V is TRBV12-3 or TRBV12-4; 13 bases line up with TRBD2. There are 17 residues in the CDR3. The ends lost 4 bases at V and 0 bases at J; junction bases unmatched: 6. The CDR3: CASSSPGTSGASYEQYF. CDR3 coding DNA: TGTGCCAGCAGTTCCCCTGGGACTAGCGGGGCCTCCTACGAGCAGTACTTC.

J is TRBJ2-6 and V is TRBV11-2; maybe TRBD1 (6 bases). V gave up 3 bases and J gave up 1 base, with 16 bases separating them. CDR3 length: 18 residues. CDR1 and CDR2 from the germline V gene are SGHAT and FQNNGV. CDR3 in amino acids: CASSLRDIDGSGANVLTF. The CDR3 nucleotides read TGTGCCAGCAGCTTGAGGGACATAGATGGGTCTGGGGCCAACGTCCTGACTTTC. The full variable domain, completed using reference TRBV11-2 and TRBJ2-6, is EAGVAQSPRYKIIEKRQSVAFWCNPISGHATLYWYQQILGQGPKLLIQFQNNGVVDDSQLPKDRFSAERLKGVDSTLKIQPAKLEDSAVYLCASSLRDIDGSGANVLTFGAGSRLTVL.

This clonotype was seen more than once but under ten times. This chain uses TRBV5-1 with TRBJ2-1, with 9 bases lining up with TRBD2. Per germline, CDR1 SGHRS and CDR2 YFSETQ. V was pared by 2 bases and J by 5 bases, with 14 bases of the junction left unmatched. This CDR3 has 18 residues. The CDR3 is CASSFVSGGRPSDNEQFF. The CDR3 DNA reads as TGCGCCAGCAGCTTTGTTAGCGGGGGACGACCGTCGGACAATGAGCAGTTCTTC.

This rearrangement joins TRBV20-1 to TRBJ2-7, with a possible D match to TRBD2 (6 bases). The CDR3 sequence is 15 residues long. The V gene's germline CDR1 is DFQATT and CDR2 SNEGSKA (reference sequence). V was clipped by 7 bases and J by 4 bases, with 23 bases between them. The CDR3 sequence: CSVLEGRTRKYEQYF. The CDR3 DNA reads TGCAGTGTACTGGAGGGGAGGACTCGGAAGTACGAGCAGTACTTC.

This clonotype was observed at least ten times. V usage is TRBV20-1 and J usage is TRBJ1-2; a possible D gene is TRBD1 (6 bases). With 3 bases removed from V and 6 bases from J, the gap between germline ends came to 20 bases. This CDR3 is built from 15 residues. The germline V gene has CDR1 DFQATT and CDR2 SNEGSKA (reference sequence). The CDR3 region is CSASSMDSRRNGYTF. CDR3 nucleotide sequence: TGCAGTGCTAGTTCAATGGACAGTAGAAGGAATGGCTACACCTTC.

This clonotype appeared many times. The J gene is TRBJ1-1, the V gene TRBV20-1; D uncertain. Germline loops: CDR1 DFQATT, CDR2 SNEGSKA (reference sequence). V lost 6 bases to trimming and J lost 3 bases, with 14 bases between them. The CDR3 runs 13 residues. The CDR3 DNA reads TGCAGTGCCCAGGTGATAATAGACACTGAAGCTTTCTTT. Translation gives CSAQVIIDTEAFF.

The chain recombines TRBV7-8 with TRBJ2-1, with D perhaps given as TRBD1 or TRBD2 (5 bases each). Trimming took 2 bases from V and 3 from J, leaving 14 bases between them. Germline assignment: CDR1 SGHVS and CDR2 FQNEAQ. The CDR3 runs 16 residues. CDR3 sequence (DNA): TGTGCCAGCAGCTTAAAAGTGGGGACCCTCTACAATGAGCAGTTCTTC. Protein product: CASSLKVGTLYNEQFF.

This chain connects TRBV4-1 to TRBJ2-7; TRBD2 aligns across 9 bases. After removal of 3 bases from V and 3 bases from J, the junction contained 9 bases not matched to a gene. This CDR3 region has 16 residues. The germline CDR1 and CDR2 sequences are MGHRA and YSYEKL. The CDR3 coding sequence is TGCGCCAGCAGCCAGGAAGCGGGAGGCCTTTTCTACGAGCAGTACTTC. Its protein is CASSQEAGGLFYEQYF.

The genes are TRBV7-3 and TRBJ2-1; 8 nucleotides match TRBD2. In germline, CDR1 is SGHTA, CDR2 FQGTGA. The CDR3 is made up of 15 amino acids. Trimming took 5 bases from V and 4 from J; bases not matched to a gene: 7. The DNA of the CDR3 is TGTGCCAGCAGCACCTTTAGCGGGGAGTACAATGAGCAGTTCTTC. Translating it yields CASSTFSGEYNEQFF.

This clonotype was recorded many times. The germline gene is not matched at one end of the junction; a read error may be the cause. The gene calls are TRBV5-1 and TRBJ2-2; 9 bases agree with TRBD2. The CDR3 contains 13 residues. CDR1 and CDR2 (germline): SGHRS, YFSETQ. The DNA of the CDR3 is TGTGCCAGCTCCCTAGCGGGACCCGGGGAGCTGTTTTTT. Its protein is CASSLAGPGELFF. Variable domain in full (rest from reference TRBV5-1 and TRBJ2-2): KAGVTQTPRYLIKTRGQQVTLSCSPISGHRSVSWYQQTPGQGLQFLFEYFSETQRNKGNFPGRFSGRQFSNSRSEMNVSTLELGDSALYLCASSLAGPGELFFGEGSRLTVL.